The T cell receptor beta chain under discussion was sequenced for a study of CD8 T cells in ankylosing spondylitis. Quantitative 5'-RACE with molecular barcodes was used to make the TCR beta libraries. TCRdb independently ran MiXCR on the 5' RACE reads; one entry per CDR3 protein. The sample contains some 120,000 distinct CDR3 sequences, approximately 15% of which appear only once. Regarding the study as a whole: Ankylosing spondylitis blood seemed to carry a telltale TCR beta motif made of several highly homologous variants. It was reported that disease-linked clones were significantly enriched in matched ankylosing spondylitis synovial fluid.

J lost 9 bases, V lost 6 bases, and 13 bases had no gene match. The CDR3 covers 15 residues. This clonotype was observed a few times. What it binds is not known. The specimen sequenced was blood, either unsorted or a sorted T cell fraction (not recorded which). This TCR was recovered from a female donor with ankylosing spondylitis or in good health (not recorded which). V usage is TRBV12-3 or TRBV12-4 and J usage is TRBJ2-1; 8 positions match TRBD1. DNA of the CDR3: TGTGCCAGCAGCCGAGAAGTACAGGGGGGAGTTGAGCAGTTCTTC. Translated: CASSREVQGGVEQFF.